The 10 T cell receptor beta chains reported below all come from one sample, sequenced in a study of blood T cells in healthy people across ages. Alongside a J-beta primer mix, a sample-barcoded 5' primer served in a second PCR lasting roughly 7 to 11 cycles. From the 5' RACE reads, TCRdb called clonotypes with MiXCR, one entry per CDR3 protein. The top ten hold about 3% of the sample, which has 700,000 to 900,000 distinct CDR3 sequences, 25% to 30% seen once. These data also formed part of another study, on T cells of mothers and their children.

The sequenced sample consisted of blood. The receptors shown here come from a boy under 18 in good health.

This clonotype was counted only a few times. The rearrangement joins TRBV20-1 to TRBJ1-6; 8 bases fit TRBD1. The ends lost 4 bases at V and 6 bases at J; junction bases unmatched: 8. Germline V gene data show CDR1 as DFQATT and CDR2 as SNEGSKA (reference sequence). CDR3 length equals 15 residues. The CDR3 DNA reads TGCAGTGCTACCCACGGGACAGGATTTAATTCACCCCTCCACTTT. It yields the protein CSATHGTGFNSPLHF.

The chain is built from TRBV7-9 and TRBJ1-3; the D is unclear. Between the trimmed V and J ends, which lost 1 base and 2 bases, there was a span of 9 bases. The CDR3 spans 15 residues. Germline V gene data show CDR1 as SEHNR and CDR2 as FQNEAQ (reference sequence). In nucleotides, the CDR3 is TGTGCCAGCAGCTTAGGTTCGGGAACTGGAAACACCATATATTTT. Amino acid sequence: CASSLGSGTGNTIYF.

On this clonotype itself: The conserved final phenylalanine or tryptophan is absent from the CDR3, which likely points to a read error. This chain uses TRBV29-1 with TRBJ2-7, with TRBD1 as a possible D gene (5 bases). Germline CDR1 is SQVTM and CDR2 is ANQGSEA. Trimming removed 1 base at V and 4 bases at J, with 14 bases between. The CDR3 loop spans 14 amino acids. CDR3 amino acids: CSVEALGQGYEQYS. In DNA, the CDR3 is TGCAGCGTTGAAGCCCTGGGGCAAGGGTACGAGCAGTACTCC.

The chain recombines TRBV5-1 with TRBJ1-3; D unresolved. Trimming left V 2 bases short and J 1 base short, with 10 bases between. The CDR3 runs 15 residues. The germline V gene has CDR1 SGHRS and CDR2 YFSETQ. CDR3 sequence (DNA): TGCGCCAGCAGCTTAGGAATGGCGTCTGGAAACACCATATATTTT. Amino acids: CASSLGMASGNTIYF.

This clonotype has only a few counts. V usage is TRBV20-1 and J usage is TRBJ2-7, with D tentatively TRBD1 (5 bases). The CDR3 is 13 amino acids. Trimming removed 0 bases at V and 6 bases at J, with 12 bases between. The germline CDR1 and CDR2 sequences are DFQATT and SNEGSKA (reference sequence). The CDR3 reads CSARDHRLGEQYF. The CDR3 DNA reads as TGCAGTGCTAGAGATCACAGGCTAGGCGAGCAGTACTTC.

This chain joins TRBV29-1 and TRBJ2-1; 8 nucleotides align to TRBD1. This CDR3 contains 13 residues. V shed 3 bases and J 7 bases; nucleotides not matched to a gene: 5. The V gene's germline CDR1 is SQVTM and CDR2 ANQGSEA. The CDR3 DNA sequence: TGCAGCGTTGACAGGGGGCGACGGAATGAGCAGTTCTTC. Translation: CSVDRGRRNEQFF.

This chain links TRBV20-1 with TRBJ2-3; 9 bases agree with TRBD2. Unmatched junction bases numbered 3, after V lost 0 bases and J lost 2 bases. The CDR3 covers 15 residues. The germline CDR1 and CDR2 sequences are DFQATT and SNEGSKA (reference sequence). The CDR3 spells CSARDSGGATDTQYF. As DNA, the CDR3 is TGCAGTGCTAGAGATAGCGGGGGAGCCACAGATACGCAGTATTTT.

The V call is TRBV7-2, the J call TRBJ2-1; unclear D gene. The germline V gene has CDR1 SGHTA and CDR2 FQGNSA. Trimming took off 1 base at V and 6 bases at J, with 10 bases between the two ends. This CDR3 has 14 residues. This CDR3 reads CASSLVGSPNEQFF. CDR3 sequence (DNA): TGTGCCAGCAGCTTAGTAGGTAGCCCCAATGAGCAGTTCTTC.

This clonotype was observed a handful of times. This chain uses TRBV29-1 with TRBJ2-5; D might be TRBD1 (5 bases). CDR1 is SQVTM and CDR2 is ANQGSEA in the germline V gene. CDR3 size: 12 residues. Trimming removed 6 bases at V and 1 base at J, with 9 bases between. CDR3 in DNA: TGCAGCGTCGCCCAGGGCCAAGAGACCCAGTACTTC. It specifies CSVAQGQETQYF. The variable domain in full, with the rest retrieved from reference TRBV29-1 and TRBJ2-5, is SAVISQKPSRDICQRGTSLTIQCQVDSQVTMMFWYRQQPGQSLTLIATANQGSEATYESGFVIDKFPISRPNLTFSTLTVSNMSPEDSSIYLCSVAQGQETQYFGPGTRLLVL.

This clonotype has more than one count but fewer than ten. V and J are TRBV9 and TRBJ2-1; unclear D gene. CDR1 and CDR2 from the germline V gene are SGDLS and YYNGEE. The V end was cut by 9 bases, the J end by 16 bases, with 11 bases between. The CDR3 runs to 8 residues. The CDR3 loop reads CANSPLFF. CDR3 coding DNA: TGTGCCAACAGTCCCTTATTCTTC.